A selection of T cell receptor beta chains follows, all from one sample in a study of blood T cell repertoires in COVID-19. Some clones are missing from TCRdb's copy, which holds only in-frame ones; the method was immunoSEQ multiplex PCR. This table has 100,000 to 150,000 clones, 80% to 90% appearing once. The sequenced sample consisted of peripheral blood. All receptors come from a man between 50 and 59 years old with active or convalescent COVID-19. Each CDR3 is given with its conserved first and last residue. D genes are given only for firm matches. The listing skips clone size in some rows; elsewhere it reads once, few, many or a size class.

CDR3 | DNA | length | J | V | D | size
CASSSDRGVYNSPLHF | TGTGCCAGCAGTTCGGACAGGGGCGTCTATAATTCACCCCTCCACTTT | 16 | TRBJ1-6 | TRBV6-5 | TRBD1 | NA
CASSTHRAGMLYTF | TGTGCCAGCAGTACCCACCGGGCGGGAATGCTCTACACCTTC | 14 | TRBJ1-2 | TRBV6-2/TRBV6-3 | NA | NA
CASSKDRGKSSGANVLTF | TGTGCCAGCAGCAAAGACAGGGGGAAAAGCTCTGGGGCCAACGTCCTGACTTTC | 18 | TRBJ2-6 | TRBV11-2 | TRBD1 | NA
CASSQEAGGFDEQFF | TGTGCCAGCAGCCAAGAAGCGGGAGGTTTCGATGAGCAGTTCTTC | 15 | TRBJ2-1 | TRBV14 | TRBD2 | NA
CASRLIYSGLDTEAFF | TGTGCCAGCAGGCTCATTTATTCGGGGTTGGACACTGAAGCTTTCTTT | 16 | TRBJ1-1 | TRBV28 | NA | NA
CASRLQGASEAFF | TGTGCCAGCAGACTACAGGGGGCGAGTGAAGCTTTCTTT | 13 | TRBJ1-1 | TRBV27 | TRBD1 | NA
CAWSARTVSGKLFF | TGTGCCTGGAGTGCCAGGACAGTGTCAGGAAAACTGTTTTTT | 14 | TRBJ1-4 | TRBV30 | NA | NA
CASSQLGTGFTGELFF | TGTGCCAGCAGCCAATTAGGGACAGGGTTTACCGGGGAGCTGTTTTTT | 16 | TRBJ2-2 | TRBV9 | TRBD1 | NA
CASSQDLETGGGDQPQHF | TGTGCCAGCAGCCAAGATCTCGAGACAGGGGGCGGGGATCAGCCCCAGCATTTT | 18 | TRBJ1-5 | TRBV3-1/TRBV3-2 | TRBD1 | NA
CASSILASGYNEQFF | TGTGCCAGTAGTATCTTGGCTAGCGGATACAATGAGCAGTTCTTC | 15 | TRBJ2-1 | TRBV19 | TRBD2 | NA
CASSVGQGYEGQYF | TGCGCCAGCAGTGTGGGACAGGGCTACGAGGGGCAGTACTTC | 14 | TRBJ2-7 | TRBV5-1 | TRBD1 | NA
CASSLVGTAGNTIYF | TGCGCCAGCAGCTTGGTAGGGACAGCTGGAAACACCATATATTTT | 15 | TRBJ1-3 | TRBV5-1 | TRBD1 | NA
CSVAGGTGSSYEQYF | TGCAGCGTTGCGGGGGGGACAGGGAGCTCCTACGAGCAGTACTTC | 15 | TRBJ2-7 | TRBV29-1 | NA | NA
CATLSTVNSGNTIYF | TGTGCCACGCTATCGACAGTGAACTCTGGAAACACCATATATTTT | 15 | TRBJ1-3 | TRBV10-3 | NA | NA
CAISDIGRAGNEQFF | TGTGCCATCAGTGATATCGGGAGGGCCGGTAATGAGCAGTTCTTC | 15 | TRBJ2-1 | TRBV10-3 | TRBD2 | once
CASKTSGGYEQYF | TGCGCCAGCAAAACTAGCGGAGGTTACGAGCAGTACTTC | 13 | TRBJ2-7 | TRBV5-1 | TRBD2 | NA
CSASGPGSAGYTF | TGCAGTGCTAGTGGTCCGGGGTCGGCGGGCTACACCTTC | 13 | TRBJ1-2 | TRBV20-1 | NA | NA
CASSDGRVRTGELFF | TGCGCCAGCAGTGATGGCAGGGTCCGCACCGGGGAGCTGTTTTTT | 15 | TRBJ2-2 | TRBV10-1 | NA | NA
CASSWTGEKLFF | TGTGCCAGCAGTTGGACTGGTGAAAAACTGTTTTTT | 12 | TRBJ1-4 | TRBV12-3/TRBV12-4 | NA | NA
CASSLRTSGRGLETQYF | TGCGCCAGCAGCTTGCGGACTAGCGGGAGGGGGTTGGAGACCCAGTACTTC | 17 | TRBJ2-5 | TRBV5-1 | TRBD2 | once
CASSPDSPYGYTF | TGTGCCAGTAGTCCCGACAGTCCGTATGGCTACACCTTC | 13 | TRBJ1-2 | TRBV19 | NA | few
CASSQEGTGWREQYF | TGCGCCAGCAGCCAAGAAGGGACAGGGTGGCGCGAGCAGTACTTC | 15 | TRBJ2-7 | TRBV4-1 | TRBD1 | NA
CASSPGQKIANYGYTF | TGTGCCAGCAGTCCGGGACAGAAAATAGCTAACTATGGCTACACCTTC | 16 | TRBJ1-2 | TRBV27 | TRBD1 | NA
CASSLNALGQGLTGELFF | TGTGCCAGCAGTCTCAATGCCTTGGGACAGGGGCTTACCGGGGAGCTGTTTTTT | 18 | TRBJ2-2 | TRBV2 | TRBD1 | once
CASSLAPGQGSTYEQYF | TGTGCCAGCAGCTTAGCGCCGGGACAGGGGTCGACCTACGAGCAGTACTTC | 17 | TRBJ2-7 | TRBV7-6 | TRBD1 | NA
CASSYNGGRNEQYF | TGTGCCAGCAGTTACAACGGGGGACGTAACGAGCAGTACTTC | 14 | TRBJ2-7 | TRBV6-5 | NA | NA
CASSEPFTGELFF | TGTGCCAGCAGTGAACCCTTCACCGGGGAGCTGTTTTTT | 13 | TRBJ2-2 | TRBV25-1 | NA | NA
CASSPSDSNQPQHF | TGTGCCAGCTCACCCAGTGATAGCAATCAGCCCCAGCATTTT | 14 | TRBJ1-5 | TRBV18 | NA | NA
CASRKETGILADTQYF | TGTGCCAGCAGGAAAGAGACAGGGATTCTTGCAGATACGCAGTATTTT | 16 | TRBJ2-3 | TRBV2 | TRBD1 | once
CASSIKNEHGNNSPLHF | TGTGCCAGTAGTATAAAGAACGAACACGGGAATAATTCACCCCTCCACTTT | 17 | TRBJ1-6 | TRBV19 | NA | NA
CASSPGLAYEQYF | TGTGCCAGCAGCCCGGGACTAGCCTACGAGCAGTACTTC | 13 | TRBJ2-7 | TRBV5-6 | TRBD2 | NA
CASRFLETQYF | TGTGCCAGCAGGTTTCTGGAGACCCAGTACTTC | 11 | TRBJ2-5 | TRBV6-5 | NA | few
CASSLSSGGLYEQYF | TGTGCCAGCAGTTTATCTAGCGGAGGACTCTACGAGCAGTACTTC | 15 | TRBJ2-7 | TRBV28 | TRBD2 | NA
CASIRGGERYGYTF | TGTGCCAGCATCAGAGGAGGGGAGCGGTATGGCTACACCTTC | 14 | TRBJ1-2 | TRBV28 | NA | NA
CASSYSGGSSYNEQFF | TGTGCCAGCAGTTACTCCGGCGGGAGCTCCTACAATGAGCAGTTCTTC | 16 | TRBJ2-1 | TRBV6-5 | TRBD2 | NA